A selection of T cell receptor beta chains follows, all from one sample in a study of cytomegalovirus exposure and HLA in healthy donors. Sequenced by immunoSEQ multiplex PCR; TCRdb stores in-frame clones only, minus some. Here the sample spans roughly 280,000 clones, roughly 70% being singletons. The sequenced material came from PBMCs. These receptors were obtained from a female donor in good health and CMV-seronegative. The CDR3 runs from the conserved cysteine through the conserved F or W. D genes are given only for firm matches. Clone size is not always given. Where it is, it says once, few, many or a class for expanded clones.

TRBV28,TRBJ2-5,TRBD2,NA,CASSPEGLAGRETQYF,TGTGCCAGCAGTCCCGAAGGACTAGCGGGTAGGGAGACCCAGTACTTC
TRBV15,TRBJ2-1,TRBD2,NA,CATSRDLAGGLNEQFF,TGTGCCACCAGCAGAGATTTGGCGGGAGGGCTAAATGAGCAGTTCTTC
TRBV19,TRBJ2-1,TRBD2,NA,CASSITSGYNEQFF,TGTGCCAGTAGTATTACTAGCGGGTACAATGAGCAGTTCTTC
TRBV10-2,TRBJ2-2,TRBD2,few,CASSAGLGTGELFF,TGCGCCAGCAGTGCAGGACTAGGCACCGGGGAGCTGTTTTTT
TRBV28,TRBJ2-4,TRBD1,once,CASSPRTGGGSKNIQYF,TGTGCCAGCAGTCCCCGGACAGGGGGCGGGTCCAAAAACATTCAGTACTTC
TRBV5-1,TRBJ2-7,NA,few,CASSLSTSFAYEQYF,TGCGCCAGCAGCTTGAGTACTAGCTTTGCCTACGAGCAGTACTTC
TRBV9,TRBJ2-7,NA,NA,CASSVGVSSSYEQYF,TGTGCCAGCAGCGTAGGTGTCTCGAGCTCCTACGAGCAGTACTTC
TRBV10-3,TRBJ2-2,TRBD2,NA,CAISGTSANTGELFF,TGTGCCATCAGTGGGACTAGCGCGAACACCGGGGAGCTGTTTTTT
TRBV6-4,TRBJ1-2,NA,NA,CASSPGVIGYGYTF,TGTGCCAGCAGCCCCGGGGTTATTGGCTATGGCTACACCTTC
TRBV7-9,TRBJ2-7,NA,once,CSSSSPGRGSYEQYF,TGTTCCAGCAGCTCACCCGGTCGGGGATCCTACGAGCAGTACTTC
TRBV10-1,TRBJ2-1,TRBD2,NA,CASSESRGAGKVDEQFF,TGCGCCAGCAGTGAGTCGCGGGGAGCGGGAAAGGTCGATGAGCAGTTCTTC
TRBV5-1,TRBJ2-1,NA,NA,CASSSTGNLYNEQFF,TGCGCCAGCAGCTCCACAGGGAATTTGTACAATGAGCAGTTCTTC
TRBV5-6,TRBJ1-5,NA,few,CASSLAGQPQHF,TGTGCCAGCAGCTTGGCCGGGCAGCCCCAGCATTTT
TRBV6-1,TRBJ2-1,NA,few,CASSDFGQPGNEQFF,TGTGCCAGCAGTGATTTTGGACAGCCCGGCAATGAGCAGTTCTTC
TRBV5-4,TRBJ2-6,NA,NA,CASSLGSPGANVLTF,TGTGCCAGCAGCTTGGGCAGTCCTGGGGCCAACGTCCTGACTTTC
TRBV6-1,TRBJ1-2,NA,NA,CASSGFGGYGYTF,TGTGCCAGCAGTGGCTTTGGGGGGTATGGCTACACCTTC
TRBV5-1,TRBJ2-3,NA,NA,CASSFGLETDTQYF,TGCGCCAGCAGCTTTGGACTGGAAACAGATACGCAGTATTTT
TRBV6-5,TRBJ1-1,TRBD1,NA,CASSRAGQGRVFF,TGTGCCAGCAGTCGCGCCGGACAGGGACGGGTCTTCTTT